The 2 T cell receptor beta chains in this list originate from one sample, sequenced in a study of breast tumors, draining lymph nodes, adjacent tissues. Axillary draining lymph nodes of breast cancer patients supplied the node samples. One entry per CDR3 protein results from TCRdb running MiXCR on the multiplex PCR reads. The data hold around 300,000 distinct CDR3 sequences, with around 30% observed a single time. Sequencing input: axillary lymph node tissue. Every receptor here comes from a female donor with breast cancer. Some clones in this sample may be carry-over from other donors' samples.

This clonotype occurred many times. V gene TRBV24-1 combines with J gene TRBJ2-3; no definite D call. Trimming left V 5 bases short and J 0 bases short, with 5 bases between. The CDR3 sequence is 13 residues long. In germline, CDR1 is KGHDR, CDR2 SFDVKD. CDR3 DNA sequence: TGTGCCACCAGTGGAACTAGCACAGATACGCAGTATTTT. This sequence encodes CATSGTSTDTQYF.

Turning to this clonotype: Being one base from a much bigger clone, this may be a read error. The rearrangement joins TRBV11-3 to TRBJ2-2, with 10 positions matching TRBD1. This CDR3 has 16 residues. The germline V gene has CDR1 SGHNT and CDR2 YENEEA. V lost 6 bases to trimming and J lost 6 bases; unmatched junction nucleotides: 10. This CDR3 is CASSPGTGAGPGELFF. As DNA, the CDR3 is TGTGCCAGCAGTCCCGGGACAGGGGCAGGTCCCGGGGAGCTGTTTTTT.